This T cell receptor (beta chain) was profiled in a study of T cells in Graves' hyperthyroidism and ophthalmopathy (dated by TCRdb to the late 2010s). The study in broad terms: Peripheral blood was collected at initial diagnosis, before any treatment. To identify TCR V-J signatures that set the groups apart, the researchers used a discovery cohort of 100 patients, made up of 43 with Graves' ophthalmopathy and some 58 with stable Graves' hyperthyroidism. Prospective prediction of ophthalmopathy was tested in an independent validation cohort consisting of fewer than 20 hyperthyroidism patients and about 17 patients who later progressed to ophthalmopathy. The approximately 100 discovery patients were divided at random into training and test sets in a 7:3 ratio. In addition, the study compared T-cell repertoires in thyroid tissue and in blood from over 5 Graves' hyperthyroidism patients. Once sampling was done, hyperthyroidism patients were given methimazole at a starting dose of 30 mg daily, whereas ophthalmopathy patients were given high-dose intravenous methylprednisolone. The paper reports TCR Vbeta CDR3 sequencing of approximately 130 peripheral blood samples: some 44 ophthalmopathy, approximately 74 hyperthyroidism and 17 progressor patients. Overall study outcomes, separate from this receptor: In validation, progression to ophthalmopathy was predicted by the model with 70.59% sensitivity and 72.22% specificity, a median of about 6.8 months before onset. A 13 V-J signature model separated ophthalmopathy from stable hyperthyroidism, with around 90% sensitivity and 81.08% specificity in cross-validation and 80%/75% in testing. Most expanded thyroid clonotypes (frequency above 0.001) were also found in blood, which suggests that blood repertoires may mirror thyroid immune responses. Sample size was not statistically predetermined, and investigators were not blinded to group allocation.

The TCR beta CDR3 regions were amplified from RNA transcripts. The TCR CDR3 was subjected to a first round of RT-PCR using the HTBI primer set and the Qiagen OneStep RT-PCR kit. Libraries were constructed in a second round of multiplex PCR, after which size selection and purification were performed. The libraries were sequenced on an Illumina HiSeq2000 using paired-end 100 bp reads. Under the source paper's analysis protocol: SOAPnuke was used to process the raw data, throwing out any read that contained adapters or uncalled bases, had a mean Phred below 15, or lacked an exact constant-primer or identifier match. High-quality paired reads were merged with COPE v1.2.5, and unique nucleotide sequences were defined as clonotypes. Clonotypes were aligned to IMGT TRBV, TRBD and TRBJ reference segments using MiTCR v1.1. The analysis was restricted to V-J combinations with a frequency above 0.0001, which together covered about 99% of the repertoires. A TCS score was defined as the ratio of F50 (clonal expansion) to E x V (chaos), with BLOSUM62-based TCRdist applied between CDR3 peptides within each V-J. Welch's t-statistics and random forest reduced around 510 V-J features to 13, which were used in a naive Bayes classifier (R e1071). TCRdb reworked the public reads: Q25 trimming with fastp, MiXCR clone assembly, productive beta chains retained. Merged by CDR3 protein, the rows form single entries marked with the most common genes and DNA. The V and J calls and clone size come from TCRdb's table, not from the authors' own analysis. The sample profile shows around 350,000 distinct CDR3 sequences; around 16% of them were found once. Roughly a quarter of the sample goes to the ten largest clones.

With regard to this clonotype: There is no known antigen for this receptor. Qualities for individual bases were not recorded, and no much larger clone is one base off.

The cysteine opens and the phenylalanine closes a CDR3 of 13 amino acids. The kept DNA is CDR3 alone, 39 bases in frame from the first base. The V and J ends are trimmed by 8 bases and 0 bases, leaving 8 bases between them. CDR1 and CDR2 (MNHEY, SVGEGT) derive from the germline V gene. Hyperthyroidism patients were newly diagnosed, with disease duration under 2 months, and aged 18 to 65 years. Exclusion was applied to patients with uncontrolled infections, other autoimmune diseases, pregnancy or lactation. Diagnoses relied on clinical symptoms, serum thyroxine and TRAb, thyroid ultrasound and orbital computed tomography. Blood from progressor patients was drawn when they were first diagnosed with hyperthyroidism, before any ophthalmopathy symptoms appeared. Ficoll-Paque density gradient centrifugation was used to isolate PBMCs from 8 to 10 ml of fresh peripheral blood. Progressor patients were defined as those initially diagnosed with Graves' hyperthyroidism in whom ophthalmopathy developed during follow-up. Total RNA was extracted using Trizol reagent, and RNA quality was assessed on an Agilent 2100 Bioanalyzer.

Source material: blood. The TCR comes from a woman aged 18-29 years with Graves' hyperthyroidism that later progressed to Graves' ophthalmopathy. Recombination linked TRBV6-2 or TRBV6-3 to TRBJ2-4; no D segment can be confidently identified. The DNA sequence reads TGTGCCAGCTTGTCCGGAGCCAAAAACATTCAGTACTTC. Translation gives CASLSGAKNIQYF.